The entry below describes one TCR beta chain. Germline V gene lookup returns CDR1 GTSNPN and CDR2 SVGIG (reference sequence). The V and J ends lost 0 bases and 8 bases respectively, with 13 bases between them. This CDR3 has 13 amino acids. The entry originates in a study of OX40 agonist ivuxolimab in advanced cancers. Measured with immunoSEQ multiplex PCR; TCRdb has only the in-frame clones, and not every one. The sample has some 99,000 clones; 90% are singletons. Source: CD4+ or CD8+ T cells sorted from blood, taken in a trial of the OX40 agonist ivuxolimab. This rearrangement joins TRBV30 to TRBJ1-1; unclear D gene. The source is an adult with an advanced solid tumor such as melanoma, head and neck, liver or kidney cancer. CDR3 protein: CAWSVGPRAEAFF. CDR3 DNA: TGTGCCTGGAGTGTCGGACCGAGAGCGGAAGCTTTCTTT.